The clone carrying this TCR beta chain was found many times. Its target is unknown. Researchers amplified the TCR beta CDR3 regions from RNA transcripts. The HTBI primer set served for first-round RT-PCR of the TCR CDR3. TCRdb independently ran MiXCR on the multiplex PCR reads; one entry per CDR3 protein. The sample has roughly 700,000 distinct CDR3 sequences, just over 35% seen once. CDR1 and CDR2 (germline): SNHLY, FYNNEI. Trimming left V 7 bases short and J 2 bases short, with 12 bases between. This CDR3 has 13 amino acids. These data originate in a study of T cells in Graves' hyperthyroidism and ophthalmopathy. Overall study findings and caveats: In the blood, most expanded thyroid clonotypes above 0.001 appeared as well.

V is TRBV2 and J is TRBJ2-7; D unresolved. The sample was blood. The receptor's source is a woman aged 40 to 50 with Graves' hyperthyroidism. CDR3 region: CASMALRTYEQYF. CDR3 nucleotide sequence: TGTGCCAGCATGGCCCTCCGTACCTACGAGCAGTACTTC.